A selection of T cell receptor beta chains follows, all from one sample in a study of blood T cells in healthy people across ages. TCRdb re-called the 5' RACE reads with MiXCR, one entry per CDR3 protein. The sample carries fewer than 900,000 distinct CDR3 sequences, approximately 50% recorded once. Sequenced: blood. These receptors were obtained from an older woman in good health. Both conserved end residues are part of each CDR3. Each record gives: V gene, D gene, J gene, clone size, CDR3 DNA, CDR3 protein. The D gene is left open where the match is weak. Expanded clones get a size class; other rows say once, few or many, or leave the size out.

TRBV12-3/TRBV12-4	NA	TRBJ1-6	NA	TGTGCCAGCCGACGGAAAGGGAACCTAAATTCACCCCTCCACTTT	CASRRKGNLNSPLHF
TRBV18	TRBD2	TRBJ2-1	few	TGTGCCAGCTCACCGTTAGCACTAGCGGGACGGAATGAGCAGTTCTTC	CASSPLALAGRNEQFF
TRBV7-2	TRBD1	TRBJ2-7	NA	TGTGCCAGCAGCTTAGAAATGGGACAGGGATCCTACGAGCAGTACTTC	CASSLEMGQGSYEQYF
TRBV3-1	NA	TRBJ1-2	NA	TGTGCCAGCAGGGGTACTGAGGGCTACACCTTC	CASRGTEGYTF
TRBV18	NA	TRBJ2-7	few	TGTGCCAGCTCACCAGGCTTTCGCGGGATCGACGAGCAGTACTTC	CASSPGFRGIDEQYF
TRBV28	TRBD1	TRBJ1-5	few	TGTGCCAGCAGTTTCTTAGGACAGGGAAGCAATCAGCCCCAGCATTTT	CASSFLGQGSNQPQHF
TRBV7-9	TRBD1	TRBJ2-2	NA	TGTGCCAGCAGCCCGGTGAGACAGGGGTTTGCCGGGGAGCTGTTTTTT	CASSPVRQGFAGELFF
TRBV9	NA	TRBJ2-7	many	TGTGCCAGCAGCGTAGCTCCTACTCGCGAGCAGTACTTC	CASSVAPTREQYF
TRBV20-1	NA	TRBJ2-1	NA	TGCAGTGCTCCTGCGGACTTAAATTACAATGGGCAGTTCTTC	CSAPADLNYNGQFF
TRBV20-1	TRBD2	TRBJ2-3	NA	TGCAGTGTTCATAGCGGGAGGGCAGCCGATACGCAGTATTTT	CSVHSGRAADTQYF
TRBV5-5	TRBD1	TRBJ2-7	few	TGTGCCAGCAGCTTATCGGACAGGACCTCCTACGAGCAGTACTTC	CASSLSDRTSYEQYF
TRBV10-3	TRBD2	TRBJ2-1	NA	TGTGCCATCAGGGCCACTAGCGGGAGCTACAATGAGCAGTTCTTC	CAIRATSGSYNEQFF
TRBV5-1	TRBD2	TRBJ2-4	NA	TGCGCCAGCAGCTCGGGGACTAGCGGGACCGCCTACGGGCAGTACTTC	CASSSGTSGTAYGQYF
TRBV4-2	TRBD1	TRBJ1-6	few	TGTGCCAGCAGTGAACAGGGGGTCGGATCACCCCTCCACTTT	CASSEQGVGSPLHF
TRBV2	NA	TRBJ2-7	NA	TGTGCCAGCAGTGACGGGACTTCGGACGAGCAGTACTTC	CASSDGTSDEQYF
TRBV24-1	TRBD1	TRBJ2-3	few	TGTGCCACCAGTGATCCGGGACAGGGATCAGATACGCAGTATTTT	CATSDPGQGSDTQYF
TRBV10-3	TRBD1	TRBJ1-2	NA	TGTGCCATCAGTGGGGATCCGGGACAGGGAAGCGGCTACACCTTC	CAISGDPGQGSGYTF
TRBV30	NA	TRBJ1-4	NA	TGTGCCTGGAGTGAGACATACGGACTGTTTTTT	CAWSETYGLFF
TRBV12-3/TRBV12-4	NA	TRBJ2-3	NA	TGTGCCAGCAGTTTGTTCGGGAACCCCCTCTCTAGCACAGATACGCAGTATTTT	CASSLFGNPLSSTDTQYF
TRBV18	NA	TRBJ2-7	few	TGTGCCAGCTCACCCGCCCCCGCCGGGTCCTACGAGCAGTACTTC	CASSPAPAGSYEQYF
TRBV7-2	TRBD2	TRBJ2-7	NA	TGTGCCAGCAGCTTGATGGGAGGGAACTACGAGCAGTACTTC	CASSLMGGNYEQYF
TRBV7-2	NA	TRBJ1-1	NA	TGTGCCAGCAGCTGGCGGGCGAACACTGAAGCTTTCTTT	CASSWRANTEAFF
TRBV25-1	NA	TRBJ2-1	NA	TGTGCCAGCAGTGAGAGGTATGAGCAGTTCTTC	CASSERYEQFF
TRBV29-1	TRBD2	TRBJ2-1	NA	TGCAGCCTGCAGGGAGGGACGGGAGGGTATATGAATGAGCAGTTCTTC	CSLQGGTGGYMNEQFF
TRBV20-1	NA	TRBJ1-2	NA	TGCAGTGCGACGCCGGGAAAGAAGGGCTACACCTTC	CSATPGKKGYTF
TRBV28	TRBD2	TRBJ2-3	few	TGTGCCAGCAGTTTAAGCGGGAGGACTACAGATACGCAGTATTTT	CASSLSGRTTDTQYF
TRBV2	NA	TRBJ2-7	many	TGTGCCAGCAGTGCCGGGGAGTCTTTCACCTACGAGCAGTACTTC	CASSAGESFTYEQYF
TRBV10-2	NA	TRBJ2-4	NA	TGCGCCAGCAGTGAGTCGATGTTGGGGGTAAAGGCCAAAAACATTCAGTACTTC	CASSESMLGVKAKNIQYF
TRBV5-1	TRBD1	TRBJ2-2	NA	TGCGCCAGCAGCCCATGGGACAGGGGCGTAACCGGGGAGCTGTTTTTT	CASSPWDRGVTGELFF
TRBV20-1	NA	TRBJ2-7	NA	TGCAGTGCAGTGGATAACTCCTACGAGCAGTACTTC	CSAVDNSYEQYF
TRBV6-2/TRBV6-3	TRBD2	TRBJ2-3	NA	TGTGCCAGCAGTTACGGCCGACTAGCGGGAGAATCAGATACGCAGTATTTT	CASSYGRLAGESDTQYF
TRBV7-2	NA	TRBJ2-3	few	TGTGCCAGCAGCCGGGACCGCACAGATACGCAGTATTTT	CASSRDRTDTQYF
TRBV12-3/TRBV12-4	TRBD2	TRBJ2-1	once	TGTGCCAGCAGTTTGGGGGGAGGGGACGATGAGCAGTTCTTC	CASSLGGGDDEQFF
TRBV29-1	NA	TRBJ2-5	few	TGCAGCGTTGATTCAGGGATAGAGACCCAGTACTTC	CSVDSGIETQYF
TRBV6-6	NA	TRBJ2-4	NA	TGTGCCAGCGGGCAAGCGGAAGCCAAAAACATTCAGTACTTC	CASGQAEAKNIQYF
TRBV6-6	NA	TRBJ1-2	NA	TGTGCCAGCAGTTACTCACAGGGATCTGACTATGGCTACACCTTC	CASSYSQGSDYGYTF
TRBV6-2/TRBV6-3	TRBD2	TRBJ2-1	many	TGTGCCAGCAGCCTAGCGGGAGTAATCGGGAATGAGCAGTTCTTC	CASSLAGVIGNEQFF
TRBV6-5	NA	TRBJ2-3	NA	TGTGCCAGCAGTTATTGGGCTTCTAGCACAGATACGCAGTATTTT	CASSYWASSTDTQYF
TRBV12-3/TRBV12-4	NA	TRBJ2-6	NA	TGTGCCAGCAGTTTAAGCTCCGCTGGCTCTGGGGCCAACGTCCTGACTTTC	CASSLSSAGSGANVLTF
TRBV28	NA	TRBJ1-6	once	TGTGCCAGCAGCTCCTACAGGAGCTCCTATAATTCACCCCCCCACTTT	CASSSYRSSYNSPPHF
TRBV7-8	TRBD1	TRBJ2-7	NA	TGTGCCAGCGGCCTTCCACAGGGGTTCAGGACCTACAATGAGCAGTACTTC	CASGLPQGFRTYNEQYF
TRBV7-2	NA	TRBJ1-2	NA	TGTGCCAGCCGTTCCAAGGAGGGGTGGCGTGGCTACACCTTC	CASRSKEGWRGYTF
TRBV20-1	NA	TRBJ2-7	few	TGCAGTGCTAAGCGATGGGAACACGGAGTCTACGAGCAGTACTTC	CSAKRWEHGVYEQYF
TRBV6-5	TRBD1	TRBJ2-7	few	TGTGCCAGCAGTATAGACAGGGGGAACGAGCAGTACTTC	CASSIDRGNEQYF
TRBV20-1	NA	TRBJ2-7	few	TGCAGTGCTCCCCCCGGGCAGGGTGTCGAGCAGTACTTC	CSAPPGQGVEQYF
TRBV24-1	NA	TRBJ2-7	NA	TGTGCCACCAGTGGTCGCGGGACACACACCGGCGAGCAGTACTTC	CATSGRGTHTGEQYF
TRBV20-1	NA	TRBJ2-3	NA	TGCAGTGCTAGTAATTCCGACACAGATACGCAGTATTTT	CSASNSDTDTQYF
TRBV20-1	NA	TRBJ2-5	few	TGCAGTGCTAGAGATCTCGATACAGGGTCGGGGGAGCAGTACTTC	CSARDLDTGSGEQYF
TRBV24-1	NA	TRBJ2-1	NA	TGTGCCACCAGTGACTTCGATTTGGGTAATGAGCAGTTCTTC	CATSDFDLGNEQFF
TRBV2	NA	TRBJ2-7	NA	TGTGCCAGCAACGGAGAACCCTACGAGCAGTACTTC	CASNGEPYEQYF
TRBV5-6	TRBD2	TRBJ2-4	NA	TGTGCCAGCACCGTTCTACCGGGACTAGCCCAAAACATTCAGTACTTC	CASTVLPGLAQNIQYF
TRBV6-1	NA	TRBJ2-7	few	TGTGCCAGCAGTGAGGGCAGGTTGGCCTACGAGCAGTACTTC	CASSEGRLAYEQYF
TRBV12-5	NA	TRBJ2-2	few	TGTGCTAGTGGTTTAGGCGCCGGGGAGCTGTTTTTT	CASGLGAGELFF
TRBV30	NA	TRBJ2-3	NA	TGTGCCTGGAGTGTTCCAGGGGCAGATACGCAGTATTTT	CAWSVPGADTQYF
TRBV7-3	NA	TRBJ2-2	NA	TGTGCCAGCAGCTTACTAGGCAGGGCTGACGGGGAGCTGTTTTTT	CASSLLGRADGELFF
TRBV6-2/TRBV6-3	TRBD1	TRBJ2-5	few	TGTGCCAGCAGCAGACAGGGGAGCAGAGAGACCCAGTACTTC	CASSRQGSRETQYF
TRBV7-2	NA	TRBJ2-1	few	TGTGCCAGCAGCTTAGTCGGGGCTGAGCAGTTCTTC	CASSLVGAEQFF
TRBV3-1	NA	TRBJ2-7	NA	TGTGCCAGCAGCCAAGATCTTGGGGGGGGCTCCCCCGGATACGAGCAGTACTTC	CASSQDLGGGSPGYEQYF
TRBV20-1	TRBD2	TRBJ2-5	NA	TGCAGTGCCCAACCTAGCGGGAGGACCTATAAAGAGACCCAGTACTTC	CSAQPSGRTYKETQYF